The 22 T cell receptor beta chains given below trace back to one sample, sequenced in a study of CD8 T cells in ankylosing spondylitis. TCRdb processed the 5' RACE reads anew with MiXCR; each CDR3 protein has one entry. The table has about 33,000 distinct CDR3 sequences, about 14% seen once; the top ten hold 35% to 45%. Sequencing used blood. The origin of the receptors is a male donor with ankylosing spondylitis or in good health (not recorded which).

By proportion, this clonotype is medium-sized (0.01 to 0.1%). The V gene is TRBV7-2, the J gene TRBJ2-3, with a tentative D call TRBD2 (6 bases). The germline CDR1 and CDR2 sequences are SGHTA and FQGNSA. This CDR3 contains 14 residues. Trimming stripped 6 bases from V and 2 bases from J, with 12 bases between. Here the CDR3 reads CASSPGLITDTQYF. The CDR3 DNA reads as TGTGCCAGCAGTCCGGGACTCATCACAGATACGCAGTATTTT.

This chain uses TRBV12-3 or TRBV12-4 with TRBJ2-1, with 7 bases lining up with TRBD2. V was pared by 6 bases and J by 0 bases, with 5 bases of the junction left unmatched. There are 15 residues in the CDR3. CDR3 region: CASSIRTSSYNEQFF. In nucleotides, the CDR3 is TGTGCCAGCAGCATTAGGACTAGCTCCTACAATGAGCAGTTCTTC.

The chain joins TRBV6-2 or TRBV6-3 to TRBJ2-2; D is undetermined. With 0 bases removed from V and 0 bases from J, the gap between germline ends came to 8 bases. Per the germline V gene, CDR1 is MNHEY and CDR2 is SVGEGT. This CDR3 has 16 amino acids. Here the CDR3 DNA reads TGTGCCAGCAGTTACTCGGTCTATTCGAACACCGGGGAGCTGTTTTTT. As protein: CASSYSVYSNTGELFF.

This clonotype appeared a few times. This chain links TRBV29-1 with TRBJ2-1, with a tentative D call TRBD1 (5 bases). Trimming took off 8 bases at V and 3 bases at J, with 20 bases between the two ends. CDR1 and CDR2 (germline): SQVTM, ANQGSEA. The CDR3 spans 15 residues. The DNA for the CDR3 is TGCAGCACCCTGGGGCAGGGTCGGTACTACAATGAGCAGTTCTTC. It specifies CSTLGQGRYYNEQFF.

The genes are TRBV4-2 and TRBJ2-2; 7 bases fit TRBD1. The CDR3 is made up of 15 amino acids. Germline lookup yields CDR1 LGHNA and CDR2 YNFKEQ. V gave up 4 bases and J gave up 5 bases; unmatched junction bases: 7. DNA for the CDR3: TGTGCCAGCAGCCCCGGATACAGGGGTACCGGGGAGCTGTTTTTT. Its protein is CASSPGYRGTGELFF.

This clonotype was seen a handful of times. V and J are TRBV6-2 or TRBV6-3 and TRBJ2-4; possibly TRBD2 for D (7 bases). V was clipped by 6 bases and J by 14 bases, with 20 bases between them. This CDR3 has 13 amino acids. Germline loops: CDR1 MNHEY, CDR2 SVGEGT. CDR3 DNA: TGTGCCAGCAGCCCCCCACAGGGACGGGGGGAGTACTTC. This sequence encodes CASSPPQGRGEYF.

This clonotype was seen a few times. The CDR3: CASSLGPGGELFF. The CDR3, as DNA: TGCGCCAGCAGCCTAGGCCCAGGCGGGGAGCTGTTTTTT. This chain links TRBV5-1 with TRBJ2-2, with D unresolved. The CDR3 spans 13 residues. Germline loops: CDR1 SGHRS, CDR2 YFSETQ. Trimming left V 4 bases short and J 7 bases short, with 11 bases between.

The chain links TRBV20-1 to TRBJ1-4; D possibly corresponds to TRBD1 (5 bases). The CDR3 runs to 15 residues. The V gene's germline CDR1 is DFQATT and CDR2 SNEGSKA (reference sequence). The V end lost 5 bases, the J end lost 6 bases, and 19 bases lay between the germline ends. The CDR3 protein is CSAPRRREGYEKLFF. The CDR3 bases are TGCAGTGCTCCCCGTCGCCGGGAGGGGTATGAAAAACTGTTTTTT.

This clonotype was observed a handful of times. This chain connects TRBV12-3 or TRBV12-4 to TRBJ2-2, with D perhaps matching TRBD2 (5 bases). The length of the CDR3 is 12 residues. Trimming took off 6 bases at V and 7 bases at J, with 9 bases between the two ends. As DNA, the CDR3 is TGTGCCAGCAGATACCGGGGCGGGGAGCTGTTTTTT. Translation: CASRYRGGELFF.

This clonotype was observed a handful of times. CDR3 loop: CASSPRASAGGPADTQYF. CDR3 nucleotide sequence: TGCGCCAGCAGCCCCCGTGCTTCGGCGGGGGGGCCGGCAGATACGCAGTATTTT. The V call is TRBV4-3, the J call TRBJ2-3; 9 bases are a match to TRBD2. In germline, CDR1 is LGHNA, CDR2 YSLEER. Germline trimming cut 4 bases from V and 4 bases from J; bases unmatched to any gene: 15. The CDR3 totals 18 residues.

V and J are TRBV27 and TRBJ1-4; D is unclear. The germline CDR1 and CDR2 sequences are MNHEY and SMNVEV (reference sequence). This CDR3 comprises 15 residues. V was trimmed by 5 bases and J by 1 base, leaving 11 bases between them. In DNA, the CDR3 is TGTGCCAGCAGTCCCTCCCTCGGAACTAATGAAAAACTGTTTTTT. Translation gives CASSPSLGTNEKLFF.

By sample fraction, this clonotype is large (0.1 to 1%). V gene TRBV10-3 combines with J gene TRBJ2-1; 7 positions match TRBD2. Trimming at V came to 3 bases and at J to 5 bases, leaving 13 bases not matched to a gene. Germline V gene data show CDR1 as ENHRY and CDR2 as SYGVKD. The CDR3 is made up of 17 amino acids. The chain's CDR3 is CAISDSMGGPGDNEQFF. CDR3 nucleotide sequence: TGTGCCATCAGTGACTCCATGGGAGGGCCGGGAGACAATGAGCAGTTCTTC.

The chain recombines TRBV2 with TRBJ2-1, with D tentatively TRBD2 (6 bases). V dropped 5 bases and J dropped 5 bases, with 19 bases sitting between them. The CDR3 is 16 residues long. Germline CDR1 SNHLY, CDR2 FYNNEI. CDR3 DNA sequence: TGTGCCAGCAGTACCCCCACGGGCGGGAATAACAATGAGCAGTTCTTC. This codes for CASSTPTGGNNNEQFF.

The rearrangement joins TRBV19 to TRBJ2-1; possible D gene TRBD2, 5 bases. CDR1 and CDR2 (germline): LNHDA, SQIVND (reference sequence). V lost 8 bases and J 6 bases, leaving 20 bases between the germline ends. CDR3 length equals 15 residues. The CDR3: CASQWARGGLNEQFF. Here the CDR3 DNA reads TGTGCCAGTCAGTGGGCGCGCGGAGGCCTCAATGAGCAGTTCTTC. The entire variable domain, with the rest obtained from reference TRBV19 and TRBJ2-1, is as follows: DGGITQSPKYLFRKEGQNVTLSCEQNLNHDAMYWYRQDPGQGLRLIYYSQIVNDFQKGDIAEGYSVSREKKESFPLTVTSAQKNPTAFYLCASQWARGGLNEQFFGPGTRLTVL.

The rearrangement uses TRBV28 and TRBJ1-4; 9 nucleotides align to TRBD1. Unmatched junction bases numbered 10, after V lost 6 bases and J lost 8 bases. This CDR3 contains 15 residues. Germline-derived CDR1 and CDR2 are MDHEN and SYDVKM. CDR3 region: CASSQPTGGLEKLFF. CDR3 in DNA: TGTGCCAGCAGCCAACCGACAGGGGGGTTGGAAAAACTGTTTTTT.

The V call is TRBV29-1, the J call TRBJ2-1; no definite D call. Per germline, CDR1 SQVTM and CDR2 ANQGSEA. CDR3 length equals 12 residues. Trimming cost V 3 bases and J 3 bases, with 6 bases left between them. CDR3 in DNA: TGCAGCGTTGAGGGCGGCTACAATGAGCAGTTCTTC. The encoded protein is CSVEGGYNEQFF.

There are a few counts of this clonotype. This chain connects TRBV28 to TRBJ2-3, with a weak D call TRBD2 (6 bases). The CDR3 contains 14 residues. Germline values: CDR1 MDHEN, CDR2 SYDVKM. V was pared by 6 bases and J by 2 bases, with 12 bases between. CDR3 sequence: CASSLGTLTDTQYF. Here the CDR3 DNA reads TGTGCCAGCAGCCTCGGGACTCTCACAGATACGCAGTATTTT.

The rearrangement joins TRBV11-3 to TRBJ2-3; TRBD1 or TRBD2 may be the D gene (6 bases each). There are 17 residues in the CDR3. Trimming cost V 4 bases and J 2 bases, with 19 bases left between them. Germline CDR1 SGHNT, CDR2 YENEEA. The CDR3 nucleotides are TGTGCCAGCAGCTCGGGTGTGGGGGGCCGAGACACAGATACGCAGTATTTT. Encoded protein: CASSSGVGGRDTDTQYF.

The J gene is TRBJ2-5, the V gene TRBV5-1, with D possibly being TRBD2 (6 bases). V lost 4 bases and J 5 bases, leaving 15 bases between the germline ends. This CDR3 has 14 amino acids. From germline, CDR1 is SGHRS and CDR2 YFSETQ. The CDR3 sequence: CASSPMRGPETQYF. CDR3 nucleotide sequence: TGCGCCAGCAGCCCGATGCGGGGCCCTGAGACCCAGTACTTC.

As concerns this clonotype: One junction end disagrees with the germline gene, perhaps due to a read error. The CDR3 is CSARDVSVTNTGELSF. DNA of the CDR3: TGCAGTGCTAGAGATGTAAGCGTAACGAACACCGGGGAGCTGTCTTTT. The V and J genes are TRBV20-1 and TRBJ2-2; possible D gene TRBD2, 5 bases. Germline assignment: CDR1 DFQATT and CDR2 SNEGSKA (reference sequence). There are 16 residues in the CDR3.

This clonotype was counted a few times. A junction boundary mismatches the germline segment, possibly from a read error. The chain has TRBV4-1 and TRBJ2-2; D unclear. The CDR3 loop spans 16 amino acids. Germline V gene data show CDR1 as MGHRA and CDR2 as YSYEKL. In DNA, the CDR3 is TGCGCCAGCAACCAAGGGTCAGGTCCTCGAACCGGGGAGCTGTTTTTT. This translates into CASNQGSGPRTGELFF.

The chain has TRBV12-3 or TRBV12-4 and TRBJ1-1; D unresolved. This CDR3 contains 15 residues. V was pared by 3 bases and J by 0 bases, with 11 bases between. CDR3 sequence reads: CASSLEGGVNTEAFF. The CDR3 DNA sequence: TGTGCCAGCAGTTTGGAGGGAGGAGTGAACACTGAAGCTTTCTTT.